This entry features one T cell receptor (beta chain) sequence. The data were obtained in a study of T-cell memory formation after mild COVID-19. CDR1 is SGHNT, CDR2 YYREEE, per germline (reference sequence). This CDR3 has 16 amino acids. Germline trimming cut 2 bases from V and 3 bases from J; bases unmatched to any gene: 8. Using its own MiXCR run on the 5' RACE reads, TCRdb lists one record per CDR3 protein. The sample includes under 300,000 distinct CDR3 sequences, approximately 16% of them seen just once. The receptor was derived from a young man who had mild COVID-19 (a few samples of this study predate the infection). Cell type and time point are not known. This chain joins TRBV5-4 and TRBJ2-3; 8 bases are a match to TRBD2. Material: PBMCs or a T cell subset sorted from them (not recorded which). CDR3 DNA: TGTGCCAGCAGCTTAAAGCGGGGGATACTTACAGATACGCAGTATTTT. Its protein is CASSLKRGILTDTQYF.